The T cell receptor beta chain under discussion was sequenced for a study of cytomegalovirus exposure and HLA in healthy donors. The germline V gene has CDR1 SEHNR and CDR2 FQNEAQ (reference sequence). This CDR3 is 15 amino acids long. A word on this clone: The junction and the germline gene differ at one end; a read error may be behind it.

Primers included in the PCR were 60 Vbeta and 13 Jbeta primers. Here immunoSEQ multiplex PCR was the method, and the copy in TCRdb shows in-frame clones only, minus some. This table has about 62,000 clones, roughly 80% appearing once. The TCR originated in a young woman in good health and CMV-seronegative. Sequencing was done on a sample of PBMCs. The J gene is TRBJ1-2, the V gene TRBV7-9; TRBD1 aligns across 7 bases. The CDR3 DNA reads TGTTCCAGCAGCCGGGACAGCCTCTCCCCCTATGGCTACACCTTC. Protein: CSSSRDSLSPYGYTF.